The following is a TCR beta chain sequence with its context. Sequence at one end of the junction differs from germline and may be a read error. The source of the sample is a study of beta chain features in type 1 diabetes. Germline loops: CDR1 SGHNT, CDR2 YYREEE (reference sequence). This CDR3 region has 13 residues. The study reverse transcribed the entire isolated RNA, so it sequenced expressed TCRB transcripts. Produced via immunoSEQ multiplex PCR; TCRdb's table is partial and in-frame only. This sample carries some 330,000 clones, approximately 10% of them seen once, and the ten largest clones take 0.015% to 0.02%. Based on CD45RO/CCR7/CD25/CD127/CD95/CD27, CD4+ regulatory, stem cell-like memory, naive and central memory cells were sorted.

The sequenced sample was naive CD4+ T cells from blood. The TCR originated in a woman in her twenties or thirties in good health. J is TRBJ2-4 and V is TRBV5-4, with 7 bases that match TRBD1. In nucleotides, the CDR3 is TGCGCCAGCAGCCAGAGGACAGGAAACATTCAGTACTTC. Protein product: CASSQRTGNIQYF. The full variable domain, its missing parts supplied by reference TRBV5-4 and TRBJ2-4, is ETGVTQSPTHLIKTRGQQVTLRCSSQSGHNTVSWYQQALGQGPQFIFQYYREEENGRGNFPPRFSGLQFPNYSSELNVNALELDDSALYLCASSQRTGNIQYFGAGTRLSVL.